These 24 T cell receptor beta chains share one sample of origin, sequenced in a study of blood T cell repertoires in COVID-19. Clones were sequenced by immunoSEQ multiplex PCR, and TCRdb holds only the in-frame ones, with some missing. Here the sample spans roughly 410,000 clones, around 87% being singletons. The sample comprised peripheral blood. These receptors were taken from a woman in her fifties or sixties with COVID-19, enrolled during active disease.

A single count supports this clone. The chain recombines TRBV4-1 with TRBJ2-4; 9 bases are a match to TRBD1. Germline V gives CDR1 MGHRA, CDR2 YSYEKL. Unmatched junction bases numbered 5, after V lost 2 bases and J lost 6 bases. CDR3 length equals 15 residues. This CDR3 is CASSQLPGQGNIQYF. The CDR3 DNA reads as TGCGCCAGCAGCCAACTACCGGGACAGGGAAACATTCAGTACTTC.

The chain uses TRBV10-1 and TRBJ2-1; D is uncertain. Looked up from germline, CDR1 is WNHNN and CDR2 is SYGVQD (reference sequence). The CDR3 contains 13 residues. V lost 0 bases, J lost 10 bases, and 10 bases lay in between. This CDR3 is CASSESQSEEQFF. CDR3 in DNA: TGCGCCAGCAGTGAGTCGCAAAGCGAAGAGCAGTTCTTC.

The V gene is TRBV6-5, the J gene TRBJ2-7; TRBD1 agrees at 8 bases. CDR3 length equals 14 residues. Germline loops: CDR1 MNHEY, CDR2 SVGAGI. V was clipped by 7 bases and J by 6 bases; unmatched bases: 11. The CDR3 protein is CASTSRTGSGEQYF. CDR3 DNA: TGTGCCAGCACCTCGCGGACAGGGTCCGGCGAGCAGTACTTC.

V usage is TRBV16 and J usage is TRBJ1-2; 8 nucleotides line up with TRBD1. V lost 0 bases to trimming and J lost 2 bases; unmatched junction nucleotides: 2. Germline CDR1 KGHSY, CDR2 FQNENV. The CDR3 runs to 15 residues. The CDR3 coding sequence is TGTGCCAGCAGCCAATCGGCAGGGGGCAACTATGGCTACACCTTC. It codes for CASSQSAGGNYGYTF.

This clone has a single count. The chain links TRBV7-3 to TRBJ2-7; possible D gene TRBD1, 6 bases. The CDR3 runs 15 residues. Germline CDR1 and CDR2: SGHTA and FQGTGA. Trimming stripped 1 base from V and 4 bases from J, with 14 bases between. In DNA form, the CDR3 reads TGTGCCAGCAGCTTAATGGAAGGGACAATTTACGAGCAGTACTTC. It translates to CASSLMEGTIYEQYF.

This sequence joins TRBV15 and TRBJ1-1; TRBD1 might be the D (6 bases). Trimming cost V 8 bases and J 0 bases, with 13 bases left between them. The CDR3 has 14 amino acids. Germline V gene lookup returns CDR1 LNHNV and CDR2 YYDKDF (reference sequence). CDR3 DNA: TGTGCCACCCAAGGGGGAGGGTTGAACACTGAAGCTTTCTTT. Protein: CATQGGGLNTEAFF.

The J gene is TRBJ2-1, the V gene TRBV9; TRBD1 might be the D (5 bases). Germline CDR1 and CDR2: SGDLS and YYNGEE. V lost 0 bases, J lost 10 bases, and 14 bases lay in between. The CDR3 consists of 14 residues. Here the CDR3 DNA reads TGTGCCAGCAGCGTAGGTACCCAGGGTTTGGAGCAGTTCTTC. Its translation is CASSVGTQGLEQFF.

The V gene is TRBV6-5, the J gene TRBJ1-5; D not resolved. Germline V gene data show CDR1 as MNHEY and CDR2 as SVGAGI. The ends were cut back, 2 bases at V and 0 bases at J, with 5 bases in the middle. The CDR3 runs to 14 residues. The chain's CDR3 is CASSYLSSNQPQHF. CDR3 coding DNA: TGTGCCAGCAGTTACCTATCTAGCAATCAGCCCCAGCATTTT.

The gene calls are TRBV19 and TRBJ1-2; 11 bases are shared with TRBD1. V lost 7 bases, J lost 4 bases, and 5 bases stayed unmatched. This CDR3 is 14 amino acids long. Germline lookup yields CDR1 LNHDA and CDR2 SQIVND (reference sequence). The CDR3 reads CASNRDRGVYGYTF. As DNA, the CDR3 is TGTGCCAGTAACCGGGACAGGGGGGTCTATGGCTACACCTTC.

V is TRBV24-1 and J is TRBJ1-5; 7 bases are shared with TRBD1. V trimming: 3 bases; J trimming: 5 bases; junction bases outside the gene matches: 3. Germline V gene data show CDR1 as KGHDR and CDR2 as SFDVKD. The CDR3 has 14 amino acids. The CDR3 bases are TGTGCCACCAGTGATCACACAGGGGATCAGCCCCAGCATTTT. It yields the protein CATSDHTGDQPQHF.

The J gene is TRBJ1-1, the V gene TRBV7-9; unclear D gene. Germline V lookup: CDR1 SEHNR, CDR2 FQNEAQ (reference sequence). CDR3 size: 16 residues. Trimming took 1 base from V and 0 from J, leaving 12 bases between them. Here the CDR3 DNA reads TGTGCCAGCAGCTTAGTGGGCAGGCCTTTGAACACTGAAGCTTTCTTT. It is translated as CASSLVGRPLNTEAFF.

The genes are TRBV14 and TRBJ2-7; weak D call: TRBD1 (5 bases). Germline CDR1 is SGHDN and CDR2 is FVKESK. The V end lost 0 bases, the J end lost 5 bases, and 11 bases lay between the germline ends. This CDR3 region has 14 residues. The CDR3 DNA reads TGTGCCAGCAGCCAAGATTGGACGGACAACGAGCAGTACTTC. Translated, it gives CASSQDWTDNEQYF.

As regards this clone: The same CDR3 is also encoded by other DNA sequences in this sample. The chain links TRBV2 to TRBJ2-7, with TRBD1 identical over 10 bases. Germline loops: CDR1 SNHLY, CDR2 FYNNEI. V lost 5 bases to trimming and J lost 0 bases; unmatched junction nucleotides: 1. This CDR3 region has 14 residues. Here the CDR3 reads CASSRTGGSYEQYF. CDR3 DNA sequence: TGTGCCAGCAGTAGGACAGGGGGCTCCTACGAGCAGTACTTC.

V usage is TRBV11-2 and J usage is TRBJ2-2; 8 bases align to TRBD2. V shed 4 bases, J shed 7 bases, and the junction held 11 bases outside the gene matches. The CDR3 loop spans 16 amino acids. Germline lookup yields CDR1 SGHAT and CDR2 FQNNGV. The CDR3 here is CASSSPRGGPDGELFF. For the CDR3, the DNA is TGTGCCAGCAGCTCCCCCCGGGGGGGCCCGGACGGGGAGCTGTTTTTT.

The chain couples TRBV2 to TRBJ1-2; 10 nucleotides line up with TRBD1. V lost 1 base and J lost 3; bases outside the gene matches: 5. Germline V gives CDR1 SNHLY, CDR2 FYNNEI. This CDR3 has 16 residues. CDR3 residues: CASSEGGQGSDYGYTF. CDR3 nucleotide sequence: TGTGCCAGCAGTGAAGGGGGACAGGGGAGTGACTATGGCTACACCTTC. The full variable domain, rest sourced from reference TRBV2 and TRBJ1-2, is EPEVTQTPSHQVTQMGQEVILRCVPISNHLYFYWYRQILGQKVEFLVSFYNNEISEKSEIFDDQFSVERPDGSNFTLKIRSTKLEDSAMYFCASSEGGQGSDYGYTFGSGTRLTVV.

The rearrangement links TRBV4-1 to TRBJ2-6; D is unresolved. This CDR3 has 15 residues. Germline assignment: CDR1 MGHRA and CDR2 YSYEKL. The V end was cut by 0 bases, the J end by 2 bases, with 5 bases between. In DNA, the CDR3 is TGCGCCAGCAGCCAAGATCCCGCTGGGGCCAACGTCCTGACTTTC. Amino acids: CASSQDPAGANVLTF.

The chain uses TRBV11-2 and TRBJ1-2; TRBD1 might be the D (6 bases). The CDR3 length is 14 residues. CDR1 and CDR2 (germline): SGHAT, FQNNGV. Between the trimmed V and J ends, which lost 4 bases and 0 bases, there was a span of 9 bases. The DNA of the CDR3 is TGTGCCAGCAGCTACAACAGGGCTAACTATGGCTACACCTTC. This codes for CASSYNRANYGYTF.

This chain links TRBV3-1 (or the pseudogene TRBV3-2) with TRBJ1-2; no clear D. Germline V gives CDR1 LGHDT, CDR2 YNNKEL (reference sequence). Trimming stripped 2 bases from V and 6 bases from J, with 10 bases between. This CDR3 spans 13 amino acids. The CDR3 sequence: CASSQRAVDGYTF. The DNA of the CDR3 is TGTGCCAGCAGCCAACGCGCGGTAGATGGCTACACCTTC.

The CDR3 DNA sequence: TGTGCCACCGGGACAGATTATCCCTACGAGCAGTACTTC. It yields the protein CATGTDYPYEQYF. This chain uses TRBV6-6 with TRBJ2-7; 7 nucleotides line up with TRBD1. The CDR3 has 13 amino acids. The germline CDR1 and CDR2 sequences are MNHNY and SVGAGI (reference sequence). Trimming at V came to 10 bases and at J to 2 bases, leaving 8 bases not matched to a gene.

The chain's CDR3 is CASSIEGGPGGTQYF. Here the CDR3 DNA reads TGTGCCAGTAGTATAGAGGGGGGGCCGGGAGGTACGCAGTATTTT. V usage is TRBV19 and J usage is TRBJ2-3; tentative D call: TRBD2 (7 bases). CDR1 LNHDA and CDR2 SQIVND come from the germline V gene (reference sequence). Trimming took 0 bases from V and 8 from J, leaving 15 bases between them. The CDR3 runs to 15 residues. Supplemented by reference TRBV19 and TRBJ2-3, the full variable domain reads DGGITQSPKYLFRKEGQNVTLSCEQNLNHDAMYWYRQDPGQGLRLIYYSQIVNDFQKGDIAEGYSVSREKKESFPLTVTSAQKNPTAFYLCASSIEGGPGGTQYFGPGTRLTVL.

Here the CDR3 reads CASSPGGGVGVLAAFF. The CDR3 nucleotides read TGTGCCAGCAGCCCGGGGGGGGGCGTCGGGGTGTTGGCAGCTTTCTTT. The chain carries TRBV5-4 and TRBJ1-1; D might be TRBD1 (6 bases). Trimming removed 4 bases at V and 10 bases at J, with 26 bases between. The CDR3 covers 16 residues. Germline V gene sequence: CDR1 SGHNT, CDR2 YYREEE (reference sequence).

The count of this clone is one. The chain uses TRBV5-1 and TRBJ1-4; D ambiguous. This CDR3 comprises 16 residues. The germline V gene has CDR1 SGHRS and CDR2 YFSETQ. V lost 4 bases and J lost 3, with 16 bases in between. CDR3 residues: CASSPGLGRSNEKLFF. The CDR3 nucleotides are TGCGCCAGCAGCCCTGGGTTGGGCAGGTCTAATGAAAAACTGTTTTTT.

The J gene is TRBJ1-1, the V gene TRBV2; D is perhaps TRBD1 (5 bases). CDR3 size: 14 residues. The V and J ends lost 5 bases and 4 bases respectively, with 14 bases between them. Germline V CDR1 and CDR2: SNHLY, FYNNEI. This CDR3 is CASSRQTLSTEAFF. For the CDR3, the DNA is TGTGCCAGCAGTAGACAGACCTTGAGCACTGAAGCTTTCTTT.

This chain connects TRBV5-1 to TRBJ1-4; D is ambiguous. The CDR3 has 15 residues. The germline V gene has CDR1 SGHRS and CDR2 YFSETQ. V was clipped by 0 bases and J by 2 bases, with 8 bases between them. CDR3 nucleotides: TGCGCCAGCAGCTTGGACCCCGGGACTAATGAAAAACTGTTTTTT. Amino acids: CASSLDPGTNEKLFF.